A single sample gave rise to the 14 T cell receptor beta chains below, sequenced in a study of human CD8 memory T cell subsets. UMI-labeled 5' RACE was the method by which TCR beta libraries were made. TCRdb reprocessed the 5' RACE reads, with one entry per CDR3 protein and no DNA. Recorded for this sample: 6,500 to 10,000 distinct CDR3 sequences. Sequenced input: CD8+ T cells from PBMCs. These receptors were collected from a human donor in good health.

CDR3 amino acids: CASSPGYRNTEAFF. This chain uses TRBV5-5 with TRBJ1-1; checking the TCRdb D call of TRBD1 is not possible without DNA. The CDR3 runs to 14 residues. Germline V lookup: CDR1 SGHKS, CDR2 YYEKEE (reference sequence).

This chain's CDR3 is CAWSSAGAGNQPQHF. The chain recombines TRBV30 with TRBJ1-5. Germline V lookup: CDR1 GTSNPN, CDR2 SVGIG (reference sequence). This CDR3 is 15 amino acids long.

The V call is TRBV3-1, the J call TRBJ1-1. CDR1 LGHDT and CDR2 YNNKEL come from the germline V gene (reference sequence). The CDR3 contains 12 residues. The chain's CDR3 is CASSQEWTEAFF.

This chain connects TRBV6-1 to TRBJ2-7. Germline assignment: CDR1 MNHNS and CDR2 SASEGT. The CDR3 contains 13 residues. This CDR3 is CASSERTLYEQYF.

The rearrangement links TRBV28 to TRBJ2-7; TCRdb outputs TRBD2, but without DNA this stays unchecked. Germline assignment: CDR1 MDHEN and CDR2 SYDVKM. The CDR3 is made up of 15 amino acids. The CDR3 loop is CASSLFGGGPLEQYF.

Measured by frequency, this clonotype is medium-sized. The rearrangement links TRBV5-1 to TRBJ1-2. Germline CDR1 and CDR2: SGHRS and YFSETQ. The CDR3 runs 15 residues. CDR3 region: CASSLVEDPNYGYTF.

This clonotype is classed as medium-sized by frequency. The chain couples TRBV5-4 to TRBJ2-7; TCRdb indicates TRBD2, and absent DNA this call remains unverified. Germline V gene lookup returns CDR1 SGHNT and CDR2 YYREEE (reference sequence). The CDR3 runs 13 residues. CDR3 protein: CASSLTAGREQYF.

The CDR3: CAWSLAREQYF. The chain links TRBV30 to TRBJ2-7; the TCRdb D gene call, TRBD2, has no DNA to confirm it. There are 11 residues in the CDR3. The germline V gene encodes CDR1 GTSNPN and CDR2 SVGIG (reference sequence).

The V call is TRBV5-5, the J call TRBJ2-5; without DNA, the TCRdb call of TRBD1 cannot be checked. Germline V gives CDR1 SGHKS, CDR2 YYEKEE (reference sequence). CDR3 length: 13 residues. This chain's CDR3 is CASSGGYMETQYF. The full variable domain, rest sourced from reference TRBV5-5 and TRBJ2-5, is DAGVTQSPTHLIKTRGQQVTLRCSPISGHKSVSWYQQVLGQGPQFIFQYYEKEERGRGNFPDRFSARQFPNYSSELNVNALLLGDSALYLCASSGGYMETQYFGPGTRLLVL.

The V call is TRBV20-1, the J call TRBJ2-1; the D call from TCRdb, TRBD1, cannot be confirmed without DNA. CDR1 DFQATT and CDR2 SNEGSKA come from the germline V gene (reference sequence). The CDR3 loop spans 15 amino acids. CDR3 residues: CSARGATGAYNEQFF.

This chain connects TRBV25-1 to TRBJ2-5; with no DNA, the TCRdb D assignment of TRBD1 cannot be verified. The CDR3 totals 16 residues. The germline gives CDR1 MGHDK, CDR2 SYGVNS. The chain's CDR3 is CASSESVVPGQETQYF.

In terms of frequency, this clonotype is large. The rearrangement uses TRBV29-1 and TRBJ2-7; TCRdb's D call, TRBD1, is unchecked because there is no DNA. CDR1 and CDR2 from the germline V gene are SQVTM and ANQGSEA. The CDR3 totals 12 residues. This chain's CDR3 is CSVRGDNYEQYF.

The chain links TRBV21-1 to TRBJ1-6; lacking DNA, the TRBD1 call made by TCRdb goes unchecked. TRBV21-1 is described as a pseudogene. The length of the CDR3 is 15 residues. This CDR3 is CASRYAGPPYPPLHF.

The genes are TRBV10-3 and TRBJ2-5. CDR3 length: 13 residues. The germline V gene encodes CDR1 ENHRY and CDR2 SYGVKD. CDR3 residues: CAISASSEETQYF.